Presented here are 15 T cell receptor beta chains from one specimen sequenced in a study of tumor and adjacent non-tumor tissue in lung cancer (dated by TCRdb to between 2017 and 2018). Library generation was performed with multiplex PCR. Instrument on record: Illumina HiSeq 2500. TCRbeta libraries were constructed through three rounds of nested PCR with primers (Table S4) according to protocols adapted from ARM-PCR. Using fastp at Q25 and MiXCR, TCRdb reprocessed the public reads and kept productive beta chains. Identical CDR3 protein sequences are pooled into one entry, listed with their most common genes and DNA. Here the sample has more than 85,000 distinct CDR3 sequences; 61% occur a single time. Roughly 14% of the sample is in the top ten clones. RNA was extracted from bulk unsorted tissue and checked for quality with a NanoDrop ND-1000 and an Agilent 2100. The sample taken for sequencing was lung tumor tissue. The receptor set was obtained from a man aged 65-85 years with non-small cell lung cancer.

In its sample, this clonotype was seen many times. This CDR3 reads CSVLTRGNPAKNIQYF. The CDR3 coding sequence is TGCAGCGTCCTCACTAGGGGTAACCCAGCCAAAAACATTCAGTACTTC. This chain links TRBV29-1 with TRBJ2-4, with D perhaps matching TRBD1 or TRBD2 (5 bases each). The CDR3 consists of 16 residues. With 6 bases removed from V and 0 bases from J, the gap between germline ends came to 18 bases. The germline V gene encodes CDR1 SQVTM and CDR2 ANQGSEA.

This clonotype was observed many times. This chain joins TRBV5-5 and TRBJ2-2, with TRBD1 matching over 8 bases. The germline V gene encodes CDR1 SGHKS and CDR2 YYEKEE (reference sequence). CDR3 size: 16 residues. V was pared by 3 bases and J by 7 bases, with 11 bases of the junction left unmatched. The CDR3 loop reads CASSSQGARIGGELFF. CDR3 nucleotides: TGTGCCAGCAGCTCCCAGGGGGCGCGTATAGGCGGGGAGCTGTTTTTT.

A note on this clonotype: One end of the junction is discordant with germline, which a read error may explain. The gene calls are TRBV11-2 and TRBJ2-5; TRBD2 agrees at 12 bases. The germline V gene has CDR1 SGHAT and CDR2 FQNNGV. The CDR3 is 16 amino acids. The CDR3 region is CTSSTELAGGAETQYF. CDR3 bases: TGTACCAGCAGCACGGAACTAGCGGGGGGAGCGGAGACCCAGTACTTC.

On this clonotype: Compared with germline, one end of the junction differs, possibly owing to a read error. V is TRBV10-2 and J is TRBJ1-2; 7 bases agree with TRBD1. Germline CDR1 reads WSHSY; CDR2 reads SAAADI. This CDR3 region has 16 residues. The CDR3 nucleotides are TGTGCCAGCCGGGACAGTCCTACCCCGTCTAGCTATGGCTACACCTTC. Protein sequence: CASRDSPTPSSYGYTF.

Details on this clonotype: It is likely a read error, because the conserved phenylalanine at the end of the CDR3 is missing. Because the CDR3's place on the DNA is in doubt, the DNA is left out and the CDR3 is given as listed by TCRdb. The CDR3 here is CASSPRQAKETQYL. This chain uses TRBV11-2 with TRBJ2-5; the table calls TRBD1, which could not be checked here. The length of the CDR3 is 14 amino acids, counting both ends. CDR1 is SGHAT and CDR2 is FQNNGV in the germline V gene.

The rearrangement uses TRBV6-5 and TRBJ2-6; TRBD1 matches 7 bases. The CDR3 length is 14 residues. J was trimmed by 4 bases and V by 6 bases; bases with no gene match: 3. Germline CDR1 and CDR2: MNHEY and SVGAGI. In nucleotides, the CDR3 is TGTGCCAGCAGGACAGGGTGGGGGGCCAACGTCCTGACTTTC. Translating gives CASRTGWGANVLTF.

This clonotype was recorded many times. This chain connects TRBV6-5 to TRBJ1-3; no clear D. The V gene's germline CDR1 is MNHEY and CDR2 SVGAGI. The CDR3 extends over 14 amino acids. Trimming took 2 bases from V and 3 from J, leaving 8 bases between them. The CDR3 spells CASSYGESGNTIYF. DNA for the CDR3: TGTGCCAGCAGTTACGGGGAGAGTGGAAACACCATATATTTT.

Concerning this clonotype: A much larger clone is a single base away; this may be a read error. The rearrangement links TRBV12-3 or TRBV12-4 to TRBJ1-1; tentatively, D is TRBD1 (6 bases). The CDR3 loop spans 16 amino acids. CDR3 in amino acids: CASSSNGQYQNTEPFF. CDR3 in DNA: TGTGCCAGCAGTTCAAACGGACAGTATCAAAACACTGAACCTTTCTTT.

Points on this clonotype: A much larger clone lies a single base off, so this may be a read error. This chain uses TRBV7-8 with TRBJ2-5; 9 positions match TRBD1. The CDR3 length is 15 residues. The germline V gene encodes CDR1 SGHVS and CDR2 FQNEAQ. The CDR3 coding sequence is TGTGACAGCAGAAAACAGGGGGCATCTCGGGAGACCCAGTACTTC. Amino acids: CDSRKQGASRETQYF.

As for this clonotype: Relative to the germline gene, one junction end is altered; a read error may explain this. The V and J genes are TRBV6-1 and TRBJ1-6; D unresolved. CDR3 size: 16 residues. CDR1 is MNHNS, CDR2 SASEGT, per germline. CDR3 sequence (DNA): TGCGCCAGCAGTGAAGTGGTGGGATCCCATAATTCACCCCTCCACTTT. This sequence encodes CASSEVVGSHNSPLHF.

This rearrangement joins TRBV11-2 to TRBJ2-7, with D possibly being TRBD2 (5 bases). Germline V gene lookup returns CDR1 SGHAT and CDR2 FQNNGV. The CDR3 covers 14 residues. V gave up 2 bases and J gave up 2 bases, with 10 bases separating them. The CDR3 coding sequence is TGTGCCAGCAGCTTACGTGGGGAGACCTACGAGCAGTACTTC. Its protein product is CASSLRGETYEQYF.

This clonotype was counted at least ten times. DNA of the CDR3: TGTGCCAGCAGTGAACAGGTTTTACGCACAGATACGCAGTATTTT. Encoded protein: CASSEQVLRTDTQYF. The rearrangement links TRBV6-1 to TRBJ2-3; D gene ambiguous. The CDR3 is 15 residues long. V was pared by 2 bases and J by 1 base, with 10 bases between. Germline V gives CDR1 MNHNS, CDR2 SASEGT.

A remark on this clonotype: It may be a read error: a sequence one base away is much more abundant. This rearrangement joins TRBV12-3 or TRBV12-4 to TRBJ2-3, with D perhaps matching TRBD2 (6 bases). The CDR3 runs 12 residues. V lost 8 bases, J lost 5 bases, and 11 bases lay in between. CDR3 in amino acids: CASCTAGDTQYF. The CDR3 bases are TGTGCCAGCTGTACAGCGGGAGATACGCAGTATTTT.

On this clonotype itself: This sequence may be a read error, since a much larger clone differs from it by one base. The rearrangement uses TRBV20-1 and TRBJ2-1; D may correspond to TRBD1 or TRBD2 (5 bases each). CDR3 length: 15 residues. V lost 0 bases, J lost 9 bases, and 18 bases lay in between. CDR1 DFQATT and CDR2 SNEGSKA come from the germline V gene (reference sequence). The CDR3 is CSAREGSEGVGEQFF. CDR3 in DNA: TGCAGTGCTAGAGAGGGTAGCGAAGGGGTCGGTGAGCAGTTCTTC.

This CDR3 reads CASSVGRGLSNTQYF. CDR3 DNA sequence: TGTGCCAGCAGCGTTGGTCGGGGTTTATCAAATACGCAGTATTTT. The chain carries TRBV11-2 and TRBJ2-3, with D tentatively TRBD2 (5 bases). Deletions cut 5 bases from V and 7 bases from J, with 19 bases between. Per germline, CDR1 SGHAT and CDR2 FQNNGV. The length of the CDR3 is 15 residues. Complete variable domain (other parts from reference TRBV11-2 and TRBJ2-3): EAGVAQSPRYKIIEKRQSVAFWCNPISGHATLYWYQQILGQGPKLLIQFQNNGVVDDSQLPKDRFSAERLKGVDSTLKIQPAKLEDSAVYLCASSVGRGLSNTQYFGPGTRLTVL.